This TCR beta chain was captured by sequencing in a study of neoadjuvant anti-PD-1 for oral cavity cancer. About this clone itself: The germline gene is not matched at one end of the junction; a read error may be the cause.

TCRdb's table, derived via immunoSEQ multiplex PCR, lists solely in-frame clones and lacks some. The data hold tens of thousands of clones, with approximately 80% observed a single time. The sequences come from PBMCs, collected before nivolumab (anti-PD-1) treatment. This receptor was obtained from a person aged 40-85 years with oral cavity squamous cell carcinoma.

CDR3 in amino acids: CASSLKNTGELFF. CDR3 nucleotide sequence: TGTGCTAGCAGCTTAAAGAACACCGGGGAGCTGTTTTTT. V and J are TRBV7-7 and TRBJ2-2; D is unclear. CDR3 length equals 13 residues. Germline V gene sequence: CDR1 SSHAT, CDR2 FNYEAQ (reference sequence).